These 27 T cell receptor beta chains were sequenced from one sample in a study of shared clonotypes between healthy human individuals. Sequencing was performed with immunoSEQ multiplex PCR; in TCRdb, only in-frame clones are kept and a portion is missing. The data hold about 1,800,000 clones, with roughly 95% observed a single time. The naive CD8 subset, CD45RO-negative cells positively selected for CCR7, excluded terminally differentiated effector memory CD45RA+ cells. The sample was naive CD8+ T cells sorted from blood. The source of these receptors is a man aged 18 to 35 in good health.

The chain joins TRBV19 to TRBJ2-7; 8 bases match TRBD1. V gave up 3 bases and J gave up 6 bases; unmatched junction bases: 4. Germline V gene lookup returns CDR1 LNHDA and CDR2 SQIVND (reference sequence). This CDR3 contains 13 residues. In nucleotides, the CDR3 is TGTGCCAGTAGTATCCCAGGACAGGGCGAGCAGTACTTC. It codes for CASSIPGQGEQYF.

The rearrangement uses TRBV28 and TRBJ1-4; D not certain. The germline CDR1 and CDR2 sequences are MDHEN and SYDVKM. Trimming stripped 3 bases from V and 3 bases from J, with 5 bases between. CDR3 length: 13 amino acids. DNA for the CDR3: TGTGCCAGCAGTTTCACACCTAATGAAAAACTGTTTTTT. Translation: CASSFTPNEKLFF.

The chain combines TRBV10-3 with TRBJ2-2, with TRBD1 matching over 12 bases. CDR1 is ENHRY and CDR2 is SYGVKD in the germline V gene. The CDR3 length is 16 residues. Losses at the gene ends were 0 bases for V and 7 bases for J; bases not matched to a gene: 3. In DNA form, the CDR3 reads TGTGCCATCAGTGAGTCGGGACAGGGGGCCGGCGGGGAGCTGTTTTTT. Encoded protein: CAISESGQGAGGELFF.

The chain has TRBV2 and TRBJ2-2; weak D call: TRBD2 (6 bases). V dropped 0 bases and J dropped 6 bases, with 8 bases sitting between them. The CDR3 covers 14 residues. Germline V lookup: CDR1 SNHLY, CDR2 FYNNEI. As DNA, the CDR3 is TGTGCCAGCAGTGAAGCCCGGAGGGCCGGGGAGCTGTTTTTT. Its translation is CASSEARRAGELFF.

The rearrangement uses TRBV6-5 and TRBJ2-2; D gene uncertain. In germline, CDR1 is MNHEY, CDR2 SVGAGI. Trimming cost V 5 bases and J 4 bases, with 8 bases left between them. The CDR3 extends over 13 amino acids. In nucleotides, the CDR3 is TGTGCCAGCAGTCCACACCTCACCGGGGAGCTGTTTTTT. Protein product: CASSPHLTGELFF.

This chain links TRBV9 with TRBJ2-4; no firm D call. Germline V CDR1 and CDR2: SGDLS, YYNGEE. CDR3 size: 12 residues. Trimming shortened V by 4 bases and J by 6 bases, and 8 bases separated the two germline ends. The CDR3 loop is CASSPMGNIQYF. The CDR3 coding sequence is TGTGCCAGCAGCCCGATGGGAAACATTCAGTACTTC.

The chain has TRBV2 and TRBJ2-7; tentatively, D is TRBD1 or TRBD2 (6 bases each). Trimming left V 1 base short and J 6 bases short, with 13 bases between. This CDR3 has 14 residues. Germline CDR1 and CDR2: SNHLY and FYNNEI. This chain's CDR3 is CASSEGPGAGEQYF. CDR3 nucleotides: TGTGCCAGCAGTGAAGGTCCGGGGGCGGGCGAGCAGTACTTC.

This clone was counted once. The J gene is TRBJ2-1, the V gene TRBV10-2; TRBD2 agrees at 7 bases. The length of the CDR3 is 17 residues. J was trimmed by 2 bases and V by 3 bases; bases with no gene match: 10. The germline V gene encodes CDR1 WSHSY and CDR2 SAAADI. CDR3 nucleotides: TGCGCCAGCAGTGATCTAGCGGAAGAGGGGACCTACAATGAGCAGTTCTTC. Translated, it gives CASSDLAEEGTYNEQFF.

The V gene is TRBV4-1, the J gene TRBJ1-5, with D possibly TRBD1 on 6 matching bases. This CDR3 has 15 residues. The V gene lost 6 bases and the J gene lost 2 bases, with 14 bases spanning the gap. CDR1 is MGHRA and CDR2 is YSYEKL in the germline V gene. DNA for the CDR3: TGCGCCAGCAGTGTTGGGGGCGCCGGCAATCAGCCCCAGCATTTT. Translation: CASSVGGAGNQPQHF.

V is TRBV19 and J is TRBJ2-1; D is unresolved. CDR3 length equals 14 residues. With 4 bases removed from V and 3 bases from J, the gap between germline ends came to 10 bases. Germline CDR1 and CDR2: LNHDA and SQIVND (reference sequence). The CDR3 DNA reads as TGTGCCAGTAGTACCCGGGCCAACTACAATGAGCAGTTCTTC. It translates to CASSTRANYNEQFF.

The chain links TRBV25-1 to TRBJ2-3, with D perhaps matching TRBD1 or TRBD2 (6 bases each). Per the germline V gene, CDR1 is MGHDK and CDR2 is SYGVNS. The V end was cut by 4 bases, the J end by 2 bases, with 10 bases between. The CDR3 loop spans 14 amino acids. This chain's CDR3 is CASSGRGDTDTQYF. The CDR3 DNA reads TGTGCCAGCAGTGGGAGGGGGGACACAGATACGCAGTATTTT.

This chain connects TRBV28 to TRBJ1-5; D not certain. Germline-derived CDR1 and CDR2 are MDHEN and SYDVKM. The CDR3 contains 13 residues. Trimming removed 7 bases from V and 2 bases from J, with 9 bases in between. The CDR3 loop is CASTGVGNQPQHF. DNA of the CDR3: TGTGCCAGCACCGGGGTTGGCAATCAGCCCCAGCATTTT.

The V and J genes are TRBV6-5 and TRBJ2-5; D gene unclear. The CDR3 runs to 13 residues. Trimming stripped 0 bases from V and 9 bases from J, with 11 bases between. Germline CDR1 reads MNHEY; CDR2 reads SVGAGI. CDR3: CASSYSLGLAQYF. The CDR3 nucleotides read TGTGCCAGCAGTTACTCGCTGGGGTTGGCCCAGTACTTC.

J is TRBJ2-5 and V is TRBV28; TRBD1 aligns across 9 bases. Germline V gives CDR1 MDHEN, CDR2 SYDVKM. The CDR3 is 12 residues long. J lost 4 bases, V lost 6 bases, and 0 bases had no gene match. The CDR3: CASRGQGETQYF. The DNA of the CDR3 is TGTGCCAGCAGGGGACAGGGAGAGACCCAGTACTTC.

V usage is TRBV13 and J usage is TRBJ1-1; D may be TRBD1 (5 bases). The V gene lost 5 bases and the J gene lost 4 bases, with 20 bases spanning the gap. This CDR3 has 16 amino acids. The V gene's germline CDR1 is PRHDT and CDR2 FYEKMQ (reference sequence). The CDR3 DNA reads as TGTGCCAGCAGCCTATGGAGAGGGGCAGGGAGCACTGAAGCTTTCTTT. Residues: CASSLWRGAGSTEAFF.

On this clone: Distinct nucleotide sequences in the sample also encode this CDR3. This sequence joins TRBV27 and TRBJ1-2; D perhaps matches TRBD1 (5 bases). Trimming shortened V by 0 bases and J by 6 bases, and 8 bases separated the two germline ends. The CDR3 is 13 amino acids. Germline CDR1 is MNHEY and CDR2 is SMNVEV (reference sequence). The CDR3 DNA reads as TGTGCCAGCAGTTTATCTGGGACGAATGGCTACACCTTC. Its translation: CASSLSGTNGYTF.

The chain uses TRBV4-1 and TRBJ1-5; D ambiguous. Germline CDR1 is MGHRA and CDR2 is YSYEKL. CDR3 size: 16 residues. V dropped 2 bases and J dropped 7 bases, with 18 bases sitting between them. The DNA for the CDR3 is TGCGCCAGCAGCCAACATTCGGGGTCCCAAATACAGCCCCAGCATTTT. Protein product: CASSQHSGSQIQPQHF.

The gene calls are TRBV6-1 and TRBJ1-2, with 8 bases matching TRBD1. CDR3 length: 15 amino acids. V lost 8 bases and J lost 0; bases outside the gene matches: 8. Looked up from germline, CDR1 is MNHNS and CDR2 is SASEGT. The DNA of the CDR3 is TGTGCCAGCCGCGGGACAGGAGGGCCTAACTATGGCTACACCTTC. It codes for CASRGTGGPNYGYTF.

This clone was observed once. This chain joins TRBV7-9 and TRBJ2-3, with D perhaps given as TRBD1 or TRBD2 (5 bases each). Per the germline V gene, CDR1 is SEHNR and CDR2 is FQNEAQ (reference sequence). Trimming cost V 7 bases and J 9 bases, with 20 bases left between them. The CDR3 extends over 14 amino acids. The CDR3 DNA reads TGTGCCAGCATCCTCGGGGACGCAGTAGAGACGCAGTATTTT. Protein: CASILGDAVETQYF.

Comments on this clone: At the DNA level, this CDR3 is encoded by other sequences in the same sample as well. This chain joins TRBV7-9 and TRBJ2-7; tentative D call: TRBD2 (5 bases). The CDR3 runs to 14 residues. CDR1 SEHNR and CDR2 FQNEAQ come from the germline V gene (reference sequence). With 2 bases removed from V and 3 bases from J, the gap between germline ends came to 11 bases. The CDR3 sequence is CASSLPGLGYEQYF. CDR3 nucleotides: TGTGCCAGCAGCTTACCCGGACTGGGCTACGAGCAGTACTTC.

The CDR3 DNA reads TGTGCCAGCAGCCCCCGTTCTTTCTACGAGCAGTACTTC. Protein sequence: CASSPRSFYEQYF. The chain joins TRBV7-6 to TRBJ2-7; the D is unclear. The CDR3 spans 13 residues. V lost 5 bases to trimming and J lost 3 bases, with 11 bases between them. Germline-derived CDR1 and CDR2 are SGHVS and FNYEAQ. The full variable domain, with the rest looked up from reference TRBV7-6 and TRBJ2-7, is GAGVSQSPRYKVTKRGQDVALRCDPISGHVSLYWYRQALGQGPEFLTYFNYEAQQDKSGLPNDRFSAERPEGSISTLTIQRTEQRDSAMYRCASSPRSFYEQYFGPGTRLTVT.

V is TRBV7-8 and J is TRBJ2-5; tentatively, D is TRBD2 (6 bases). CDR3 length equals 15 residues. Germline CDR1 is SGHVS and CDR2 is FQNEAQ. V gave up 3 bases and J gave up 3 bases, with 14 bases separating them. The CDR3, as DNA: TGTGCCAGCAGCTTGGGACCCGGGGGTAAAGAGACCCAGTACTTC. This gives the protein CASSLGPGGKETQYF.

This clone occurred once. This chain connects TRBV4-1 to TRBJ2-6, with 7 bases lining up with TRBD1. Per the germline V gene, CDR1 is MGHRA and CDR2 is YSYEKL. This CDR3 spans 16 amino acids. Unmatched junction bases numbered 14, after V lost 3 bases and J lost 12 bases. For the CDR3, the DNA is TGCGCCAGCAGCCAGGCCCCGGGACAGTTCTCACCCGTCCTGACTTTC. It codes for CASSQAPGQFSPVLTF.

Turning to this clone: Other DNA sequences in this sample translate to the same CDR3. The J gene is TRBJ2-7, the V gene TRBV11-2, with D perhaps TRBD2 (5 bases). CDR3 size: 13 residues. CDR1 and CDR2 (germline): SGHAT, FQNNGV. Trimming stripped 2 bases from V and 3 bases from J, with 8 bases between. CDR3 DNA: TGTGCCAGCAGCTTACCGGGGTTCTACGAGCAGTACTTC. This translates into CASSLPGFYEQYF.

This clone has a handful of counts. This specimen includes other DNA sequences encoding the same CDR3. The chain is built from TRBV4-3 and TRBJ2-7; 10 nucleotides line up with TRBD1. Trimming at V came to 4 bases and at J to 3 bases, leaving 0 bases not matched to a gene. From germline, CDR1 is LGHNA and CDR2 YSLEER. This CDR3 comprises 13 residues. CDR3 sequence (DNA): TGCGCCAGCAGCCGGGACAGGGGCTACGAGCAGTACTTC. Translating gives CASSRDRGYEQYF.

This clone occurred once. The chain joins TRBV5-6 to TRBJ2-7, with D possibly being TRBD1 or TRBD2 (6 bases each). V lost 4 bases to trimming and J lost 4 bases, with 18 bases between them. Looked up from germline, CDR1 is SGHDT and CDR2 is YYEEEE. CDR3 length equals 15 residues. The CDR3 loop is CASSARDTSFYEQYF. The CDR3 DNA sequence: TGTGCCAGCAGCGCGCGGGACACCTCTTTTTACGAGCAGTACTTC. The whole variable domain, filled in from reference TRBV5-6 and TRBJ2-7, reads DAGVTQSPTHLIKTRGQQVTLRCSPKSGHDTVSWYQQALGQGPQFIFQYYEEEERQRGNFPDRFSGHQFPNYSSELNVNALLLGDSALYLCASSARDTSFYEQYFGPGTRLTVT.

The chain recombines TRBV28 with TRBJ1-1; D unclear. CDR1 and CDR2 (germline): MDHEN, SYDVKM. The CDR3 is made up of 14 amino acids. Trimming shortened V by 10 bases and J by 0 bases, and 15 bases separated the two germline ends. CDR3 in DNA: TGTGCCACCGATCGGGAGAGCATGAACACTGAAGCTTTCTTT. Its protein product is CATDRESMNTEAFF.